This is a list of T cell receptor beta chains from one sample in a study of blood T cell repertoires in COVID-19. Data came from immunoSEQ multiplex PCR; TCRdb stores just in-frame clones and leaves some out. The sample lists some 150,000 clones, over 65% occurring once. Material for sequencing was PBMCs or T cells enriched from blood (not recorded which). These receptors were taken from a woman aged 50 to 65 who had recovered from COVID-19. Both conserved end residues are part of each CDR3. D genes are given only for firm matches. Size is stated for part of the rows, as once, few or many counts, or as a class when the clone is expanded.

cdr3_length: 16
d_call: TRBD1
clone_size: -
v_call: TRBV6-4
j_call: TRBJ2-2
cdr3_nt: TGTGCCAGCAGCCCCCGGACAGGGGGGAACACCGGGGAGCTGTTTTTT
cdr3_aa: CASSPRTGGNTGELFF

cdr3_length: 14
d_call: -
clone_size: once
v_call: TRBV3-1/TRBV3-2
j_call: TRBJ1-1
cdr3_nt: TGTGCCAGCAGCCTTAAAGGCAGGGGAACTGAAGCTTTCTTT
cdr3_aa: CASSLKGRGTEAFF

cdr3_length: 14
d_call: -
clone_size: -
v_call: TRBV5-6
j_call: TRBJ1-1
cdr3_nt: TGTGCCAGCAGCTCCGGGGGGGGACCCCTCGAAGCTTTCTTT
cdr3_aa: CASSSGGGPLEAFF

cdr3_length: 16
d_call: -
clone_size: -
v_call: TRBV28
j_call: TRBJ2-1
cdr3_nt: TGTGCCATCCATCCCCCCCCAGGAAGGATTTACAATGAGCAGTTCTTC
cdr3_aa: CAIHPPPGRIYNEQFF

cdr3_length: 15
d_call: TRBD2
clone_size: -
v_call: TRBV10-3
j_call: TRBJ2-5
cdr3_nt: TGTGCCATCAGTGATTCAGCGGGGGGACGAGAGACCCAGTACTTC
cdr3_aa: CAISDSAGGRETQYF

cdr3_length: 13
d_call: -
clone_size: -
v_call: TRBV6-5
j_call: TRBJ2-5
cdr3_nt: TGTGCCAGCAGTCATGACATCCAAGAGACCCAGTACTTC
cdr3_aa: CASSHDIQETQYF

cdr3_length: 13
d_call: -
clone_size: -
v_call: TRBV19
j_call: TRBJ1-1
cdr3_nt: TGTGCCAGTGGTCAGGGGACGAACACTGAAGCTTTCTTT
cdr3_aa: CASGQGTNTEAFF

cdr3_length: 15
d_call: TRBD1
clone_size: -
v_call: TRBV7-9
j_call: TRBJ1-4
cdr3_nt: TGTGCCAGCAGCTTAGGGCACAGGGGAAATGAAAAACTGTTTTTT
cdr3_aa: CASSLGHRGNEKLFF

cdr3_length: 13
d_call: TRBD1
clone_size: -
v_call: TRBV29-1
j_call: TRBJ1-1
cdr3_nt: TGCAGCGTTATGGGACAGGGTTACACTGAAGCTTTCTTT
cdr3_aa: CSVMGQGYTEAFF

cdr3_length: 13
d_call: -
clone_size: -
v_call: TRBV5-1
j_call: TRBJ1-1
cdr3_nt: TGCGCCAGCAGGGGGTCGGGGAGGACTGAAGCTTTCTTT
cdr3_aa: CASRGSGRTEAFF

cdr3_length: 15
d_call: TRBD1
clone_size: few
v_call: TRBV29-1
j_call: TRBJ1-5
cdr3_nt: TGCAGCGTTACCGTAGGGACAGGAACCAATCAGCCCCAGCATTTT
cdr3_aa: CSVTVGTGTNQPQHF

cdr3_length: 13
d_call: -
clone_size: -
v_call: TRBV7-6
j_call: TRBJ1-3
cdr3_nt: TGTGCCAGCAGCTGGAGCTCTGGAAACACCATATATTTT
cdr3_aa: CASSWSSGNTIYF

cdr3_length: 16
d_call: TRBD2
clone_size: -
v_call: TRBV4-1
j_call: TRBJ2-5
cdr3_nt: TGCGCCAGCAGCCAAGCCGGGACTAGCGGGTGGGAGACCCAGTACTTC
cdr3_aa: CASSQAGTSGWETQYF

cdr3_length: 14
d_call: -
clone_size: -
v_call: TRBV11-2
j_call: TRBJ1-5
cdr3_nt: TGTGCCAGCAGCCTCCGTCCCTCCCTGCAGCCCCAGCATTTT
cdr3_aa: CASSLRPSLQPQHF

cdr3_length: 15
d_call: -
clone_size: -
v_call: TRBV6-4
j_call: TRBJ1-6
cdr3_nt: TGTGCCAGCAGTGACTCGGGGCAGCCCAATTCACCCCTCCACTTT
cdr3_aa: CASSDSGQPNSPLHF

cdr3_length: 17
d_call: -
clone_size: -
v_call: TRBV23-1
j_call: TRBJ2-2
cdr3_nt: TGCGCCAGCAGTCACGGTCTTGGGCAGGGGTACACCGGGGAGCTGTTTTTT
cdr3_aa: CASSHGLGQGYTGELFF

cdr3_length: 13
d_call: -
clone_size: -
v_call: TRBV7-7
j_call: TRBJ2-5
cdr3_nt: TGTGCCAGCAGCTTAGGGCCACAAGAGACCCAGTACTTC
cdr3_aa: CASSLGPQETQYF

cdr3_length: 15
d_call: -
clone_size: -
v_call: TRBV19
j_call: TRBJ1-4
cdr3_nt: TGTGCCAGTAGTATAGCTGGGGAGACTAATGAAAAACTGTTTTTT
cdr3_aa: CASSIAGETNEKLFF

cdr3_length: 15
d_call: TRBD1
clone_size: -
v_call: TRBV7-2
j_call: TRBJ1-1
cdr3_nt: TGTGCCAGCAGCTTAACCGGGACAGGGGGATATGAAGCTTTCTTT
cdr3_aa: CASSLTGTGGYEAFF

cdr3_length: 15
d_call: TRBD2
clone_size: -
v_call: TRBV5-4
j_call: TRBJ2-3
cdr3_nt: TGTGCCAGCAGCTGGGGGAGGGGAGGCGCAGATACGCAGTATTTT
cdr3_aa: CASSWGRGGADTQYF

cdr3_length: 14
d_call: -
clone_size: -
v_call: TRBV9
j_call: TRBJ1-6
cdr3_nt: TGTGCCAGCAGCGTAGTTGGGGGGAGTTCACCCCTCCACTTT
cdr3_aa: CASSVVGGSSPLHF

cdr3_length: 14
d_call: TRBD1
clone_size: -
v_call: TRBV6-5
j_call: TRBJ1-5
cdr3_nt: TGTGCCAGCAGCCCGGACAGGGATGGCCAGCCCCAGCATTTT
cdr3_aa: CASSPDRDGQPQHF

cdr3_length: 18
d_call: TRBD2
clone_size: -
v_call: TRBV24-1
j_call: TRBJ2-2
cdr3_nt: TGTGCCACCAGTGGTCGGACTAGCGGGAGGGCGAACACCGGGGAGCTGTTTTTT
cdr3_aa: CATSGRTSGRANTGELFF

cdr3_length: 19
d_call: -
clone_size: -
v_call: TRBV14
j_call: TRBJ2-1
cdr3_nt: TGTGCCAGCAGCCAAGGGTGGCTAGCGAGTACTAGCTCCTACAATGAGCAGTTCTTC
cdr3_aa: CASSQGWLASTSSYNEQFF

cdr3_length: 11
d_call: -
clone_size: few
v_call: TRBV7-3
j_call: TRBJ1-1
cdr3_nt: TGTGCCAGCAGCTCGGCGGCTGAAGCTTTCTTT
cdr3_aa: CASSSAAEAFF